This T cell receptor (beta chain) emerged from a study of CD8 T cells in ankylosing spondylitis (dated by TCRdb to the late 2010s). About the investigation overall: To find TCR variants linked to disease, the study profiled T cell receptor beta repertoires in ankylosing spondylitis patients and healthy donors. The full study cohort was made up of 25 ankylosing spondylitis patients and over 90 healthy donors. Samples of peripheral blood were taken, and for ankylosing spondylitis patients, synovial fluid was collected as well.

For sequencing, an Illumina HiSeq 2500 was employed. TCR beta libraries were prepared by quantitative 5'-RACE with molecular barcodes. Concerning the study's data processing: A new computational method, built on a probabilistic model of VDJ rearrangement, was used to identify disease-linked TCR variants. TCRdb reprocessed the public reads (quality trimming at Q25 with fastp, clone calling with MiXCR) and kept in-frame beta chains. A single entry per CDR3 protein holds the most common genes and DNA from its merged rows. The V and J calls here are based on TCRdb, not the publication. The sample table contains around 160,000 distinct CDR3 sequences; only one count was recorded for 9.5% to 13% of them. The top ten constitute about 27% of the sample. At the junction V is shortened by 7 bases and J by 6 bases, with 12 bases in between. From cysteine to phenylalanine, the CDR3 is 13 amino acids long. Just CDR3 DNA is preserved here, 39 bases in frame from base 1.

About this clonotype: There is no known antigen for this receptor. One base away there is no much larger clone; base qualities are not given.

Results the study describes overall, beyond this receptor: The disease-linked clones were reported to be significantly enriched in matched synovial fluid samples from ankylosing spondylitis patients. Some motif variants had previously been reported in the synovial fluid and blood of reactive arthritis patients, which suggests shared mechanisms of disease initiation. A TCR beta motif made up of several highly homologous amino acid variants appeared to be characteristic of blood from ankylosing spondylitis patients. The disease-linked clones had a CD8+ phenotype and were found at relatively low frequencies in peripheral blood.

The chain uses TRBV12-3 or TRBV12-4 and TRBJ2-2, with no confident D gene call. This sequence was found in a male donor with ankylosing spondylitis or in good health (not recorded which). The sequencing input was blood, either unsorted or a sorted T cell fraction (not recorded which). The DNA reads as follows: TGTGCCAGCACCCCCACATCACCCGGGGAGCTGTTTTTT. Translated, this gives CASTPTSPGELFF.